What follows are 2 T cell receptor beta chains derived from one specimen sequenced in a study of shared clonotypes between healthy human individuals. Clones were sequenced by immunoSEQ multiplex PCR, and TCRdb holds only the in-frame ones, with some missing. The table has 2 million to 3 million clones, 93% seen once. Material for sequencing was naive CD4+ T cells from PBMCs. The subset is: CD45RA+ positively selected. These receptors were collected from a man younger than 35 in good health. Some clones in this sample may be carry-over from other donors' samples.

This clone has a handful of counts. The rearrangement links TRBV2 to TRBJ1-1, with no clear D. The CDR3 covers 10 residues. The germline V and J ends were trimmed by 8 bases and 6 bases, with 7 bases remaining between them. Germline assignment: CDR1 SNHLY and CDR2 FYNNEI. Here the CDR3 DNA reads TGTGCCAGCCCGAATGCTGAAGCTTTCTTT. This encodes CASPNAEAFF.

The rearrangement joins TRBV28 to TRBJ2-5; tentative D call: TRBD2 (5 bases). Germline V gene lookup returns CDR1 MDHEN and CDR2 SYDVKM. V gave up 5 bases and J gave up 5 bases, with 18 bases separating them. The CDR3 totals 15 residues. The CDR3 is CASSNPRAPGETQYF. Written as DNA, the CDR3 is TGTGCCAGCAGTAACCCTCGGGCACCGGGGGAGACCCAGTACTTC.